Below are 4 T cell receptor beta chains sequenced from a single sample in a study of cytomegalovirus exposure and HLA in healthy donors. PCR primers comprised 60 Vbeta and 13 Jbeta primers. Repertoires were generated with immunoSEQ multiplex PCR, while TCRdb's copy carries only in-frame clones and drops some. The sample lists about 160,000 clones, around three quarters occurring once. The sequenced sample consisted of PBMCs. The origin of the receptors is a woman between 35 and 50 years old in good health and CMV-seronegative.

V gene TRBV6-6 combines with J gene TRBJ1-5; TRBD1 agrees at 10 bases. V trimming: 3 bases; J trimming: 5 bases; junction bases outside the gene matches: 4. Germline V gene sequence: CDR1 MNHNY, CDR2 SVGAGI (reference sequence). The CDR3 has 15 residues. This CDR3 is CASSYVTGGDQPQHF. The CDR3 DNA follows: TGTGCCAGCAGTTATGTGACAGGGGGCGATCAGCCCCAGCATTTT.

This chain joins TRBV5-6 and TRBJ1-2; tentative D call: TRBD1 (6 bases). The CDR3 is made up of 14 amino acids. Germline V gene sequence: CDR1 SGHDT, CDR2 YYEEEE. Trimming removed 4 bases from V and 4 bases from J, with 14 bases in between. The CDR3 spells CASSGFTGSYGYTF. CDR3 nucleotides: TGTGCCAGCAGCGGATTTACAGGGAGCTATGGCTACACCTTC. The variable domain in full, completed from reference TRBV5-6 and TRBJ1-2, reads DAGVTQSPTHLIKTRGQQVTLRCSPKSGHDTVSWYQQALGQGPQFIFQYYEEEERQRGNFPDRFSGHQFPNYSSELNVNALLLGDSALYLCASSGFTGSYGYTFGSGTRLTVV.

The CDR3 DNA is TGTGCCAGCAGCCTAAAAACAGATACGCAGTATTTT. Translating gives CASSLKTDTQYF. The chain is built from TRBV7-6 and TRBJ2-3; no definite D call. Per the germline V gene, CDR1 is SGHVS and CDR2 is FNYEAQ. V was pared by 5 bases and J by 3 bases, with 6 bases between. The CDR3 loop spans 12 amino acids.

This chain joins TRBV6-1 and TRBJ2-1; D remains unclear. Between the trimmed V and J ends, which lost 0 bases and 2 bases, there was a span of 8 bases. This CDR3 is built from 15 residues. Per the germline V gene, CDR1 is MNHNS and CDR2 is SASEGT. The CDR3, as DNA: TGTGCCAGCAGTGAAGCGCTTGGCCCCTACAATGAGCAGTTCTTC. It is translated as CASSEALGPYNEQFF.